Sequencing of this T cell receptor beta chain was carried out in a study of blood T cell repertoires in COVID-19. Overall study context: Sites across the United States, Italy and Spain contributed samples from acute and convalescent COVID-19. The cDNA or gDNA used as material had been derived from T cells, B-cell-depleted T cells, or PBMCs.

In the original processing: Counts of nucleated cells, estimated from reference gene primer amplification, were obtained. Produced via immunoSEQ multiplex PCR; TCRdb's table is partial and in-frame only. Clone size and the V and J calls come from that table; the DNA yielded D and trimming. The repertoire includes some 110,000 clones, roughly 80% of them detected once, and roughly 6% sits in the top ten. This TCR came from a man aged 65 to 85 with acute or convalescent COVID-19. The material sequenced was peripheral blood.

CDR3 sequence reads: CASSQNQRYNEQFF. The CDR3 DNA reads as TGTGCCAGCAGCCAAAACCAGCGTTACAATGAGCAGTTCTTC. The chain recombines TRBV4-2 with TRBJ2-1, with D hard to call. The V end lost 2 bases, the J end lost 4 bases, and 9 bases lay between the germline ends. Germline V gene sequence: CDR1 LGHNA, CDR2 YNFKEQ. The CDR3 extends over 14 amino acids.